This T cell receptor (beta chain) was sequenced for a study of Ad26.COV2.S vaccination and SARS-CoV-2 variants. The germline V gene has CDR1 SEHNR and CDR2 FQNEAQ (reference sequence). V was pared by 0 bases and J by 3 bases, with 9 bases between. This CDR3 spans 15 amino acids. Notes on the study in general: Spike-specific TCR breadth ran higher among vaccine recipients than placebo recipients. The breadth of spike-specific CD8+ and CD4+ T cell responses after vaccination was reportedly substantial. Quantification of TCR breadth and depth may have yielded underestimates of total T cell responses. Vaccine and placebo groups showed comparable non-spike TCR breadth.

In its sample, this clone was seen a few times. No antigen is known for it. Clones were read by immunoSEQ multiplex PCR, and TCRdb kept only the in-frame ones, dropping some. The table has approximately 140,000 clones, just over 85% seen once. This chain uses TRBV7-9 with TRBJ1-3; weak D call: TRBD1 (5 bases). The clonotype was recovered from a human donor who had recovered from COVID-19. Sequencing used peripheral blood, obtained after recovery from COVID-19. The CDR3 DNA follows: TGTGCCAGCAGCTTAGCGCGGGGGAATGGAAACACCATATATTTT. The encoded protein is CASSLARGNGNTIYF.